This T cell receptor (beta chain) was recorded in a study of post-analysis software for immune sequencing data. The overall study: The cohort encompassed relapsing-remitting, secondary progressive and progressive-relapsing multiple sclerosis disease courses.

Germline CDR1 and CDR2: DFQATT and SNEGSKA (reference sequence). V was trimmed by 7 bases and J by 4 bases, leaving 24 bases between them. This CDR3 region has 16 residues. Concerning this clonotype: Its antigen is not known.

Built from TCR beta cDNA, the libraries had unique molecular identifiers in them. One entry per CDR3 protein, called by TCRdb with MiXCR from the PCR reads. The sample has hundreds of thousands of distinct CDR3 sequences, 55% to 70% seen once; the top ten hold roughly 10%. Study results and limitations: In patients, TRBV5-6, TRBV5-1 and TRBV20-1 belonged to five TRBV segments found more frequently than in controls.

Input material: blood. The chain links TRBV20-1 to TRBJ2-3, with TRBD2 as a possible D gene (5 bases). The TCR sequence derives from a girl aged 2-10 years with multiple sclerosis. The CDR3 bases are TGCAGTGGGGATCTTTTTTCGCTAGCCCTAGCAGATACGCAGTATTTT. This codes for CSGDLFSLALADTQYF.